This T cell receptor beta chain came from a study of blood T cell repertoires in COVID-19. This clone was recorded a few times. The CDR3 has 14 residues. Germline loops: CDR1 SGHDT, CDR2 YYEEEE. After removal of 3 bases from V and 8 bases from J, the junction contained 8 bases not matched to a gene. Profiled with immunoSEQ multiplex PCR; TCRdb holds only in-frame clones, not every one. The table records over 450,000 clones, approximately 88% of them present only once. This TCR came from a woman in her forties or fifties with COVID-19, enrolled during active disease. The V gene is TRBV5-6, the J gene TRBJ1-3, with 7 bases identical to TRBD1. Material: peripheral blood. The CDR3, as DNA: TGTGCCAGCAGCTCGACTCGACAGGGTGACACCATATATTTT. It translates to CASSSTRQGDTIYF. Full variable domain (missing parts from reference TRBV5-6 and TRBJ1-3): DAGVTQSPTHLIKTRGQQVTLRCSPKSGHDTVSWYQQALGQGPQFIFQYYEEEERQRGNFPDRFSGHQFPNYSSELNVNALLLGDSALYLCASSSTRQGDTIYFGEGSWLTVV.